These 3 T cell receptor beta chains were sequenced from one sample in a study of blood T cell repertoires in COVID-19. Only in-frame clones appear in the TCRdb table, and some are missing; sequencing was by immunoSEQ multiplex PCR. The sample consists of about 29,000 clones, 80% to 90% of them appearing once. Sequenced input: peripheral blood. These receptors were collected from a woman aged 80 or older with COVID-19, enrolled during active disease.

V usage is TRBV27 and J usage is TRBJ2-5; weak D call: TRBD2 (6 bases). The V gene lost 10 bases and the J gene lost 4 bases, with 19 bases spanning the gap. The CDR3 length is 14 residues. The germline CDR1 and CDR2 sequences are MNHEY and SMNVEV (reference sequence). The chain's CDR3 is CAIGRLGSGETQYF. CDR3 coding DNA: TGTGCCATCGGGAGACTTGGGTCTGGAGAGACCCAGTACTTC.

The J gene is TRBJ2-2, the V gene TRBV5-1, with D maybe TRBD1 (6 bases). Germline V gene data show CDR1 as SGHRS and CDR2 as YFSETQ. Trimming took off 0 bases at V and 1 base at J, with 7 bases between the two ends. CDR3 size: 15 residues. CDR3 DNA: TGCGCCAGCAGCTTGGGGGGGCTGAACACCGGGGAGCTGTTTTTT. Protein: CASSLGGLNTGELFF.

The chain couples TRBV3-1 (or the pseudogene TRBV3-2) to TRBJ2-5; tentatively, D is TRBD2 (6 bases). V was trimmed by 4 bases and J by 0 bases, leaving 9 bases between them. The CDR3 consists of 14 residues. Germline V gene sequence: CDR1 LGHDT, CDR2 YNNKEL (reference sequence). The CDR3 DNA sequence: TGTGCCAGCAGCCGCAGGACTAACCAAGAGACCCAGTACTTC. Protein: CASSRRTNQETQYF.